Listed below are T cell receptor beta chains from one sample, sequenced in a study of OX40 agonist ivuxolimab in advanced cancers. Assay: immunoSEQ multiplex PCR; the TCRdb copy retains only in-frame clones and omits some. Of over 85,000 clones in the sample, around 85% were seen once. The sequences come from CD4+ or CD8+ T cells sorted from blood, collected in a trial of the OX40 agonist ivuxolimab. The receptors shown here come from an adult with an advanced solid tumor such as melanoma, head and neck, liver or kidney cancer. Both conserved end residues are part of each CDR3. Fields, in order: clone size, V gene, J gene, D gene, CDR3 DNA, CDR3 protein. The D gene is left open where the match is weak. Only part of the rows carry a size: once, few, many, or a class if the clone is expanded.

.,TRBV27,TRBJ1-1,TRBD1,TGTGCCAGCAGTTTACAGGGGGGGCGCAGGTCCACTGAAGCTTTCTTT,CASSLQGGRRSTEAFF
.,TRBV5-1,TRBJ2-3,.,TGCGCCAGCAGCTCACAACCCGGGACATCGGTCACAGATACGCAGTATTTT,CASSSQPGTSVTDTQYF
.,TRBV7-9,TRBJ2-3,TRBD2,TGTGCCAGCAGCCTCGCTAGCGGGTCCCTTTCAGATACGCAGTATTTT,CASSLASGSLSDTQYF
.,TRBV5-6,TRBJ1-4,.,TGTGCCAGCAGCTTGCGGTCTGGACAAGCTAATGAAAAACTGTTTTTT,CASSLRSGQANEKLFF
.,TRBV7-3,TRBJ2-7,TRBD2,TGTGCCAGCAGCTTAGGGGTTAGCGGGAGGGCCTATGAGCAGTACTTC,CASSLGVSGRAYEQYF
.,TRBV7-2,TRBJ1-1,.,TGTGCCAGCAGCCCCAGAGAAAGGGCTTTCTTT,CASSPRERAFF
.,TRBV27,TRBJ1-6,.,TGTGCCAGCAGTTTAGGGCGGTATTCACCCCTCCACTTT,CASSLGRYSPLHF
.,TRBV18,TRBJ1-1,.,TGTGCCAGCTCACCACCGATCGGAATCGGTGACACTGAAGCTTTCTTT,CASSPPIGIGDTEAFF
.,TRBV7-2,TRBJ1-2,TRBD1,TGTGCCAGCAGCTTAAATACCTGGCAGGGGGATAATGGCTACACCTTC,CASSLNTWQGDNGYTF
.,TRBV6-5,TRBJ2-5,.,TGTGCCTCCCAGTCGGGGGTTGTAGAGACCCAGTACTTC,CASQSGVVETQYF
.,TRBV19,TRBJ2-1,TRBD1,TGTGCCAGTAGTATTACAGGGGGCTCCTACAATGAGCAGTTCTTC,CASSITGGSYNEQFF
once,TRBV7-9,TRBJ2-7,.,TGTGCCAGCAGCTTAGAAACCGGTCGACGGGCCGAGCAGTACTTC,CASSLETGRRAEQYF
.,TRBV19,TRBJ2-7,TRBD1,TGTGCCAGTAGTGTAACAGGGGGCTCCTACGAGCAGTACTTC,CASSVTGGSYEQYF
.,TRBV30,TRBJ2-4,TRBD1,TGTGCCTGGAGCGGGACAGGGATCCTGGCCAAAAACATTCAGTACTTC,CAWSGTGILAKNIQYF
.,TRBV15,TRBJ1-5,TRBD1,TGTGCCACCAGCAGAGAGGTCCCGGCAGGGGACAGAGGTCAGCCCCAGCATTTT,CATSREVPAGDRGQPQHF
.,TRBV27,TRBJ1-1,.,TGTGCCAGCAGCCTAAGAGGAGGGGTGGTCACTGAAGCTTTCTTT,CASSLRGGVVTEAFF
few,TRBV2,TRBJ1-2,.,TGTGCCAGCAGTGGTACAGGGTTAGGCTACACCTTC,CASSGTGLGYTF
.,TRBV19,TRBJ1-2,.,TGTGCCAGTAGTTTCACGGGAAGCTATGGCTACACCTTC,CASSFTGSYGYTF
few,TRBV10-3,TRBJ2-7,TRBD2,TGTGCCATCAGTGGGACCCGACTAGCGGGAGTTTACGAGCAGTACTTC,CAISGTRLAGVYEQYF
.,TRBV6-6,TRBJ2-1,.,TGTGCCAGCAGCATTCGCAATGAGCAGTTCTTC,CASSIRNEQFF
.,TRBV18,TRBJ2-5,.,TGTGCCAGCTCACCGAGGGGGAGAGAGACCCAGTACTTC,CASSPRGRETQYF
.,TRBV5-1,TRBJ2-1,.,TGCGCCAGCAGCCAGGACCACTACCTCTACAATGAGCAGTTCTTC,CASSQDHYLYNEQFF
.,TRBV30,TRBJ2-1,.,TGTGCCTGGAGGGACAGAGGTTCCCCCTACAATGAGCAGTTCTTC,CAWRDRGSPYNEQFF
.,TRBV15,TRBJ1-5,.,TGTGCCACCAGCGTCTGGAAGAGTAGCAATCAGCCCCAGCATTTT,CATSVWKSSNQPQHF
.,TRBV7-8,TRBJ1-4,.,TGTGCCAGCAGCTTAGTAGGCGGAGGTCGGGGTGAAAAACTGTTTTTT,CASSLVGGGRGEKLFF
.,TRBV5-1,TRBJ2-5,.,TGCGCCAGCAGCTTGGCCCGGGTAAAAGAGACCCAGTACTTC,CASSLARVKETQYF
.,TRBV29-1,TRBJ1-1,.,TGCAGCGTCGGGTTGGGGGCGGGGGGCACTGAAGCTTTCTTT,CSVGLGAGGTEAFF
medium-sized,TRBV11-2,TRBJ2-7,TRBD2,TGTGCCAGCAGCGAAACTTCTAGCGGGAACAGAGAGCAGTACTTC,CASSETSSGNREQYF
once,TRBV2,TRBJ2-5,TRBD1,TGTGCCAGGGCTGGCGCAGGGGGTCGCCAAGAGACCCAGTACTTC,CARAGAGGRQETQYF
.,TRBV27,TRBJ2-3,.,TGTGCCAGCAGTTGGGCGGGCACCTTTAAGAGAGATACGCAGTATTTT,CASSWAGTFKRDTQYF
few,TRBV12-5,TRBJ2-3,TRBD2,TGTGCTAGTGGGTCAGCACTAGCGGGGACTAGCACAGATACGCAGTATTTT,CASGSALAGTSTDTQYF
once,TRBV6-5,TRBJ1-1,.,TGTGCCAGCAGTCGCCGGGGGGGTCAGAACACTGAAGCTTTCTTT,CASSRRGGQNTEAFF
few,TRBV6-5,TRBJ1-1,.,TGTGCCAGCAGTTACTCGGCGAACACTGAAGCTTTCTTT,CASSYSANTEAFF
.,TRBV7-2,TRBJ2-3,.,TGTGCCAGCAGCAGGGACGGCACCGCAGATACGCAGTATTTT,CASSRDGTADTQYF
.,TRBV25-1,TRBJ1-2,TRBD1,TGTGCCAGCAGTGAAAGGGACAGGGTTGGCTACACCTTC,CASSERDRVGYTF
.,TRBV7-2,TRBJ2-4,.,TGTGCCAGCAGCTTAGGGCTCCTCGGCATTCAGTACTTC,CASSLGLLGIQYF
.,TRBV5-3,TRBJ2-1,.,TGTGCCAGAAGCCCGGGACGGAACAATGAGCAGTTCTTC,CARSPGRNNEQFF
.,TRBV7-6,TRBJ1-1,.,TGTGCCAGCAGCGAAAAACTCCGGTCCACCCCAAGAAGAATCACTGAAGCTTTCTTT,CASSEKLRSTPRRITEAFF
.,TRBV7-2,TRBJ1-4,TRBD1,TGTGCCAGCAGGGCAGGGGGCTTTAATGAAAAACTGTTTTTT,CASRAGGFNEKLFF
.,TRBV27,TRBJ2-1,TRBD1,TGTGCCAGCAAAGACAGGGGTTATGACAATGAGCAGTTCTTC,CASKDRGYDNEQFF
.,TRBV18,TRBJ1-4,.,TGTGCCAGCTCACAGGGACTAGGGGAAAAACTGTTTTTT,CASSQGLGEKLFF
few,TRBV19,TRBJ1-6,.,TGTGCCAGTAGTTTAGGGAATTCACCCCTCCACTTT,CASSLGNSPLHF
.,TRBV18,TRBJ2-1,TRBD1,TGTGCCAGCTCACCCGGACAGGGTTCCTCCTCGAGGCAGTTCTTC,CASSPGQGSSSRQFF